Below, 31 T cell receptor beta chains from the same sample are listed, as sequenced in a study of T cells after yellow fever vaccination. In TCRdb, the 5' RACE reads were re-called with MiXCR into one record per CDR3 protein. The sample shows under 300,000 distinct CDR3 sequences, roughly 13% of them seen only once. The starting material was CD4+ T cells sorted from PBMCs, obtained 45 days after the yellow fever booster vaccination. The receptors were sampled from a man under 40 who received the YFV17D yellow fever vaccine.

The chain has TRBV7-2 and TRBJ2-7; no clear D gene. V was cut by 4 bases and J by 4 bases, with 17 bases left in between. The CDR3 runs to 15 residues. Germline loops: CDR1 SGHTA, CDR2 FQGNSA. The CDR3 sequence: CASSSWPNGNYEQYF. CDR3 sequence (DNA): TGTGCCAGCAGCTCCTGGCCAAACGGAAATTACGAGCAGTACTTC.

This clonotype was picked up a small number of times. V is TRBV24-1 and J is TRBJ2-2; tentative D call: TRBD1 (6 bases). Germline CDR1 reads KGHDR; CDR2 reads SFDVKD. Trimming cost V 3 bases and J 6 bases, with 13 bases left between them. This CDR3 has 15 amino acids. This CDR3 reads CATSDKNRVAGELFF. CDR3 nucleotides: TGTGCCACCAGTGATAAGAACAGGGTAGCCGGGGAGCTGTTTTTT.

The sample holds a few counts of this clonotype. The genes are TRBV3-1 and TRBJ1-1; D gene uncertain. V lost 8 bases, J lost 3 bases, and 10 bases lay in between. Germline V gene lookup returns CDR1 LGHDT and CDR2 YNNKEL (reference sequence). This CDR3 comprises 12 residues. The CDR3 bases are TGTGCCAGCTCCTCGGGGTACACTGAAGCTTTCTTT. This codes for CASSSGYTEAFF. The full variable domain, its missing parts supplied by reference TRBV3-1 and TRBJ1-1, is DTAVSQTPKYLVTQMGNDKSIKCEQNLGHDTMYWYKQDSKKFLKIMFSYNNKELIINETVPNRFSPKSPDKAHLNLHINSLELGDSAVYFCASSSGYTEAFFGQGTRLTVV.

This clonotype was observed a handful of times. The chain has TRBV4-1 and TRBJ2-2; perhaps D is TRBD1 or TRBD2 (5 bases each). CDR1 is MGHRA, CDR2 YSYEKL, per germline. CDR3 length: 14 amino acids. Trimming took 5 bases from V and 6 from J, leaving 13 bases between them. The CDR3 sequence: CASSEGHVAGELFF. The DNA of the CDR3 is TGCGCCAGCAGCGAGGGGCACGTTGCCGGGGAGCTGTTTTTT.

This sequence joins TRBV5-1 and TRBJ2-1, with D tentatively TRBD1 (6 bases). Trimming left V 4 bases short and J 3 bases short, with 14 bases between. Germline CDR1 reads SGHRS; CDR2 reads YFSETQ. The CDR3 loop spans 15 amino acids. For the CDR3, the DNA is TGCGCCAGCAGCCAAGGGACATACGTCTACAATGAGCAGTTCTTC. The encoded protein is CASSQGTYVYNEQFF.

The chain employs TRBV20-1 and TRBJ2-7; 8 nucleotides align to TRBD1. The germline V gene encodes CDR1 DFQATT and CDR2 SNEGSKA (reference sequence). The CDR3 runs to 13 residues. The junction had 8 bases not matched to a gene; V was cut back by 6 bases and J by 4 bases. CDR3 protein: CSAPTGVGYEQYF. In DNA, the CDR3 is TGCAGTGCGCCGACAGGGGTGGGTTACGAGCAGTACTTC.

V gene TRBV25-1 combines with J gene TRBJ2-3; D might be TRBD2 (6 bases). Germline CDR1 reads MGHDK; CDR2 reads SYGVNS. Trimming stripped 8 bases from V and 3 bases from J, with 12 bases between. The CDR3 covers 13 residues. The CDR3 DNA sequence: TGTGCCAGCTGCCCCGGGGGTACAGATACGCAGTATTTT. It yields the protein CASCPGGTDTQYF.

This clonotype was counted a single time. This chain connects TRBV7-2 to TRBJ2-1; 12 bases match TRBD2. The germline V gene has CDR1 SGHTA and CDR2 FQGNSA. The CDR3 spans 18 residues. The V segment lost 2 bases and the J segment 2 bases; nucleotides outside the gene matches: 7. The CDR3 DNA reads TGTGCCAGCAGCTTAAGGCTAGCGGGAGGGCAGACCTACAATGAGCAGTTCTTC. It encodes CASSLRLAGGQTYNEQFF.

This clonotype was seen many times. The gene calls are TRBV29-1 and TRBJ2-7, with 7 nucleotides matching TRBD1. J lost 3 bases, V lost 5 bases, and 13 bases had no gene match. Germline CDR1 is SQVTM and CDR2 is ANQGSEA. CDR3 length: 15 residues. In DNA, the CDR3 is TGCAGCGTTTTAGACCCAGGACAGGTCAACTACGAGCAGTACTTC. Protein product: CSVLDPGQVNYEQYF.

V usage is TRBV3-1 and J usage is TRBJ2-7, with unresolved D. This CDR3 contains 13 residues. V dropped 3 bases and J dropped 2 bases, with 8 bases sitting between them. Germline CDR1 LGHDT, CDR2 YNNKEL (reference sequence). The CDR3 DNA sequence: TGTGCCAGCAGCCACGACCACACCTACGAGCAGTACTTC. Residues: CASSHDHTYEQYF.

This clonotype was picked up a small number of times. V is TRBV27 and J is TRBJ1-2; 10 bases are a match to TRBD1. CDR1 is MNHEY, CDR2 SMNVEV, per germline (reference sequence). There are 15 residues in the CDR3. Trimming cost V 6 bases and J 8 bases; bases outside gene matches: 12. This CDR3 reads CASSLRGQGVGGYTF. CDR3 sequence (DNA): TGTGCCAGCAGCCTGAGAGGACAGGGGGTAGGCGGCTACACCTTC.

Comment on this clonotype: This clone may be a read error of a much larger clone one base away. The chain has TRBV3-1 and TRBJ2-5, with D unclear. Germline-derived CDR1 and CDR2 are LGHDT and YNNKEL (reference sequence). Deletions cut 0 bases from V and 5 bases from J, with 10 bases between. The CDR3 runs to 14 residues. This CDR3 is CASSQEVRHETQYF. The CDR3 coding sequence is TGTGCCAGCAGCCAAGAAGTACGGCACGAGACCCAGTACTTC.

This chain links TRBV7-2 with TRBJ2-5, with 12 nucleotides matching TRBD1. The CDR3 runs 15 residues. Germline trimming cut 6 bases from V and 5 bases from J; bases unmatched to any gene: 7. The germline V gene encodes CDR1 SGHTA and CDR2 FQGNSA. The CDR3 here is CASRGTGGAYETQYF. The DNA for the CDR3 is TGTGCCAGCAGAGGGACAGGGGGCGCGTACGAGACCCAGTACTTC.

The V and J genes are TRBV6-2 or TRBV6-3 and TRBJ2-5, with D possibly being TRBD2 (6 bases). CDR1 and CDR2 from the germline V gene are MNHEY and SVGEGT. CDR3 length: 14 amino acids. The V gene lost 5 bases and the J gene lost 2 bases, with 12 bases spanning the gap. The CDR3 DNA reads TGTGCCAGCAGTCCGTCAGGGAGGCAAGAGACCCAGTACTTC. This sequence encodes CASSPSGRQETQYF.

V gene TRBV4-3 combines with J gene TRBJ2-5; possible D gene TRBD1, 5 bases. The CDR3 sequence is 16 residues long. V was clipped by 4 bases and J by 5 bases, with 20 bases between them. Looked up from germline, CDR1 is LGHNA and CDR2 is YSLEER. CDR3 protein: CASSPRVGSLTETQYF. In DNA, the CDR3 is TGCGCCAGCAGCCCCAGGGTAGGGTCTCTGACGGAGACCCAGTACTTC.

This chain links TRBV6-2 or TRBV6-3 with TRBJ2-2, with no clear D. This CDR3 contains 12 residues. Per the germline V gene, CDR1 is MNHEY and CDR2 is SVGEGT. The V end was cut by 3 bases, the J end by 6 bases, with 5 bases between. CDR3 DNA: TGTGCCAGCAGTTATGGGGCCGGGGAGCTGTTTTTT. Translating gives CASSYGAGELFF.

This clonotype was seen more than once but under ten times. The rearrangement links TRBV7-2 to TRBJ2-2; D is uncertain. Germline V CDR1 and CDR2: SGHTA, FQGNSA. V was cut by 1 base and J by 4 bases, with 10 bases left in between. This CDR3 spans 15 amino acids. The CDR3 spells CASSLVVVGTGELFF. The CDR3 region has the DNA TGTGCCAGCAGCTTAGTGGTAGTGGGCACCGGGGAGCTGTTTTTT.

This clonotype was seen a handful of times. The chain has TRBV4-3 and TRBJ2-5; 9 nucleotides align to TRBD2. This CDR3 has 16 residues. Germline-derived CDR1 and CDR2 are LGHNA and YSLEER. After removal of 1 base from V and 5 bases from J, the junction contained 8 bases not matched to a gene. The CDR3 coding sequence is TGCGCCAGCAGCCAAGGGGCGGGAGGGGGCGAGGAGACCCAGTACTTC. This sequence encodes CASSQGAGGGEETQYF.

This clonotype was counted a few times. The chain is built from TRBV14 and TRBJ1-2, with unresolved D. The CDR3 extends over 12 amino acids. In germline, CDR1 is SGHDN, CDR2 FVKESK. V was shortened by 2 bases and J by 2 bases, with 3 bases between the two germline ends. The CDR3 nucleotides read TGTGCCAGCAGCCAACAGAACTATGGCTACACCTTC. It specifies CASSQQNYGYTF.

This clonotype was observed at least ten times. The chain recombines TRBV12-3 or TRBV12-4 with TRBJ2-1; D might be TRBD2 (6 bases). The CDR3 runs to 14 residues. Trimming took 6 bases from V and 2 from J, leaving 11 bases between them. The CDR3 reads CASRFGGPYNEQFF. In DNA, the CDR3 is TGTGCCAGCAGATTCGGGGGTCCCTACAATGAGCAGTTCTTC.

This sequence joins TRBV19 and TRBJ2-3; the D gene is possibly TRBD2 (5 bases). The V gene lost 3 bases and the J gene lost 6 bases, with 10 bases spanning the gap. Germline assignment: CDR1 LNHDA and CDR2 SQIVND (reference sequence). The CDR3 length is 13 residues. This CDR3 reads CASSIGVTDTQYF. DNA for the CDR3: TGTGCCAGTAGTATCGGGGTAACGGATACGCAGTATTTT.

Only a few counts were recorded for this clonotype. The rearrangement links TRBV9 to TRBJ2-7; no definite D call. With 3 bases removed from V and 0 bases from J, the gap between germline ends came to 10 bases. Germline CDR1 reads SGDLS; CDR2 reads YYNGEE. This CDR3 contains 14 residues. This chain's CDR3 is CASSASLSSYEQYF. CDR3 bases: TGTGCCAGCAGCGCCAGCCTGAGCTCCTACGAGCAGTACTTC.

This clonotype was found many times. This rearrangement joins TRBV5-1 to TRBJ2-7; 11 positions agree with TRBD2. Trimming took 4 bases from V and 4 from J; bases not matched to a gene: 7. Germline V gene sequence: CDR1 SGHRS, CDR2 YFSETQ. The CDR3 has 15 amino acids. The CDR3 loop reads CASSRLAGRRYEQYF. CDR3 nucleotides: TGCGCCAGCAGCAGACTAGCGGGAAGGAGATACGAGCAGTACTTC. Full variable domain (rest looked up from reference TRBV5-1 and TRBJ2-7): KAGVTQTPRYLIKTRGQQVTLSCSPISGHRSVSWYQQTPGQGLQFLFEYFSETQRNKGNFPGRFSGRQFSNSRSEMNVSTLELGDSALYLCASSRLAGRRYEQYFGPGTRLTVT.

The gene calls are TRBV27 and TRBJ2-1; the D gene is possibly TRBD2 (6 bases). V lost 5 bases, J lost 4 bases, and 15 bases lay in between. Germline CDR1 reads MNHEY; CDR2 reads SMNVEV (reference sequence). This CDR3 is built from 15 residues. The CDR3 DNA sequence: TGTGCCAGCAGTCATTCGACTAGTGCGTACAATGAGCAGTTCTTC. Translation gives CASSHSTSAYNEQFF.

This chain links TRBV3-1 with TRBJ1-1; D not certain. This CDR3 comprises 13 residues. The germline V gene has CDR1 LGHDT and CDR2 YNNKEL (reference sequence). With 1 base removed from V and 1 base from J, the gap between germline ends came to 4 bases. Written as DNA, the CDR3 is TGTGCCAGCAGCCAAGTTGGGAACACTGAAGCTTTCTTT. Amino acids: CASSQVGNTEAFF.

In this sample, this clonotype turned up a few times. The CDR3 coding sequence is TGTGCCAGCAGCCCTGGGCTGGAGACCCAGTACTTC. This sequence encodes CASSPGLETQYF. The chain is built from TRBV7-8 and TRBJ2-5, with unresolved D. Between the trimmed V and J ends, which lost 5 bases and 5 bases, there was a span of 9 bases. This CDR3 has 12 residues. Germline CDR1 and CDR2: SGHVS and FQNEAQ.

This clonotype turned up a few times. The rearrangement links TRBV20-1 to TRBJ2-1, with TRBD2 identical over 8 bases. Trimming at V came to 5 bases and at J to 5 bases, leaving 11 bases not matched to a gene. The V gene's germline CDR1 is DFQATT and CDR2 SNEGSKA (reference sequence). CDR3 length: 15 amino acids. The CDR3 DNA reads TGCAGTGCTCCGACCGGACTAGCCCACAACAATGAGCAGTTCTTC. This encodes CSAPTGLAHNNEQFF.

V usage is TRBV7-2 and J usage is TRBJ2-1, with D hard to call. Germline CDR1 is SGHTA and CDR2 is FQGNSA. V was trimmed by 7 bases and J by 11 bases, leaving 24 bases between them. The CDR3 loop spans 15 amino acids. The CDR3 region is CASTLVGRSLNKQFF. The CDR3 DNA is TGTGCCAGCACCCTGGTCGGCCGTAGTTTGAATAAGCAGTTCTTC.

The chain employs TRBV15 and TRBJ2-7; 9 nucleotides agree with TRBD1. CDR3 length equals 15 residues. Germline lookup yields CDR1 LNHNV and CDR2 YYDKDF (reference sequence). With V trimmed by 4 bases and J by 5 bases, 9 bases remained unmatched. The CDR3 spells CATSKRGTGTNEQYF. The CDR3, as DNA: TGTGCCACCAGCAAAAGAGGGACAGGGACGAACGAGCAGTACTTC.

The chain joins TRBV5-1 to TRBJ2-5; 9 bases agree with TRBD2. The germline CDR1 and CDR2 sequences are SGHRS and YFSETQ. This CDR3 is 16 amino acids long. Trimming cost V 0 bases and J 2 bases; bases outside gene matches: 5. CDR3 sequence reads: CASSLGLTSGQETQYF. The DNA of the CDR3 is TGCGCCAGCAGCTTGGGACTGACTAGCGGTCAAGAGACCCAGTACTTC.

The J gene is TRBJ2-1, the V gene TRBV6-1; 8 nucleotides agree with TRBD2. Germline loops: CDR1 MNHNS, CDR2 SASEGT. CDR3 length: 14 amino acids. The V and J ends lost 6 bases and 6 bases, in that order; junction bases with no gene match: 7. The chain's CDR3 is CASRLADPCNEQFF. For the CDR3, the DNA is TGTGCCAGCAGACTAGCGGATCCCTGCAATGAGCAGTTCTTC.